Following are 28 T cell receptor beta chains from one sample sequenced in a study of cytomegalovirus exposure and HLA in healthy donors. A multiplex PCR was run with 60 Vbeta primers and 13 Jbeta primers. The repertoire was sequenced with immunoSEQ multiplex PCR; TCRdb's copy has only in-frame clones and lacks some. This table holds over 150,000 clones, 80% found once. Material: PBMCs. The receptor source for this set is a woman aged 35 to 49 in good health and CMV-seropositive.

V usage is TRBV28 and J usage is TRBJ1-4; D is perhaps TRBD1 (6 bases). CDR3 size: 15 residues. V shed 3 bases and J shed 2 bases, with 10 bases lying between them. Germline V gives CDR1 MDHEN, CDR2 SYDVKM. CDR3 amino acids: CASSFGGLTNEKLFF. CDR3 coding DNA: TGTGCCAGCAGTTTCGGGGGGCTGACTAATGAAAAACTGTTTTTT.

J is TRBJ2-3 and V is TRBV9; maybe TRBD1 (6 bases). V lost 3 bases and J 0 bases, leaving 11 bases between the germline ends. Germline V lookup: CDR1 SGDLS, CDR2 YYNGEE. This CDR3 is 15 amino acids long. The CDR3 DNA sequence: TGTGCCAGCAGCGGGAGACAGGCAAGCACAGATACGCAGTATTTT. Its translation is CASSGRQASTDTQYF.

The chain employs TRBV28 and TRBJ2-7; 7 bases align to TRBD2. The CDR3 has 16 amino acids. V lost 3 bases to trimming and J lost 5 bases; unmatched junction nucleotides: 13. Germline V lookup: CDR1 MDHEN, CDR2 SYDVKM. The CDR3: CASSFKSGKALHEQYF. In nucleotides, the CDR3 is TGTGCCAGCAGTTTTAAAAGCGGGAAGGCCCTCCACGAGCAGTACTTC.

The V gene is TRBV28, the J gene TRBJ2-7; D ambiguous. The CDR3 is 14 residues long. Germline V lookup: CDR1 MDHEN, CDR2 SYDVKM. Trimming removed 1 base at V and 3 bases at J, with 10 bases between. Here the CDR3 reads CASSLSAPSYEQYF. DNA for the CDR3: TGTGCCAGCAGTTTATCTGCACCGAGCTACGAGCAGTACTTC.

In this sample, this clone turned up a few times. The chain employs TRBV30 and TRBJ1-3; D not certain. The CDR3 runs 12 residues. The V and J ends lost 3 bases and 0 bases respectively, with 3 bases between them. Per the germline V gene, CDR1 is GTSNPN and CDR2 is SVGIG (reference sequence). CDR3 sequence (DNA): TGTGCCTGGAGGTACTCTGGAAACACCATATATTTT. Translation gives CAWRYSGNTIYF.

The J gene is TRBJ2-6, the V gene TRBV27; TRBD1 is a possible D gene (5 bases). Trimming shortened V by 1 base and J by 3 bases, and 13 bases separated the two germline ends. The germline V gene encodes CDR1 MNHEY and CDR2 SMNVEV (reference sequence). This CDR3 comprises 17 residues. CDR3 DNA sequence: TGTGCCAGCAGTTTATGGGCCAGGGTAGATGGGGCCAACGTCCTGACTTTC. The encoded protein is CASSLWARVDGANVLTF.

The gene calls are TRBV5-1 and TRBJ1-1, with D maybe TRBD1 (6 bases). Looked up from germline, CDR1 is SGHRS and CDR2 is YFSETQ. The CDR3 consists of 14 residues. Between the trimmed V and J ends, which lost 1 base and 4 bases, there was a span of 11 bases. The CDR3 DNA reads as TGCGCCAGCAGCTTGCCAGGGGCGGGCACTGAAGCTTTCTTT. The encoded protein is CASSLPGAGTEAFF.

V gene TRBV10-1 combines with J gene TRBJ2-3, with 13 bases fitting TRBD2. Germline V gives CDR1 WNHNN, CDR2 SYGVQD (reference sequence). After removal of 5 bases from V and 10 bases from J, the junction contained 9 bases not matched to a gene. The CDR3 runs 15 residues. The CDR3 DNA is TGCGCCAGCAGTCCACTAGCGGGGGGGATCGACCCGCAGTATTTT. This translates into CASSPLAGGIDPQYF.

The CDR3 nucleotides are TGTGCCAGCAGAAACGGGGACAGCATGAACACTGAAGCTTTCTTT. It specifies CASRNGDSMNTEAFF. This chain uses TRBV6-5 with TRBJ1-1; 7 bases map to TRBD1. The CDR3 covers 15 residues. The junction had 7 bases not matched to a gene; V was cut back by 6 bases and J by 0 bases. Germline values: CDR1 MNHEY, CDR2 SVGAGI.

The chain links TRBV19 to TRBJ2-1; 9 nucleotides line up with TRBD1. With 3 bases clipped from V and 4 bases from J, the junction kept 4 bases outside the gene matches. Germline assignment: CDR1 LNHDA and CDR2 SQIVND (reference sequence). CDR3 length: 15 amino acids. As DNA, the CDR3 is TGTGCCAGTAGTATCCGGGACAGGGAATACAATGAGCAGTTCTTC. Amino acids: CASSIRDREYNEQFF.

This clone came up once. The gene calls are TRBV30 and TRBJ1-2, with D possibly TRBD1 on 6 matching bases. Trimming cost V 3 bases and J 8 bases, with 19 bases left between them. In germline, CDR1 is GTSNPN, CDR2 SVGIG (reference sequence). The CDR3 is made up of 14 amino acids. In DNA, the CDR3 is TGTGCCTGGAGCATTACAGGGATGGGTTGGGGCTACACCTTC. This sequence encodes CAWSITGMGWGYTF.

The chain combines TRBV13 with TRBJ2-1, with 10 bases fitting TRBD2. The CDR3 length is 18 residues. V shed 7 bases, J shed 5 bases, and the junction held 17 bases outside the gene matches. Germline CDR1 is PRHDT and CDR2 is FYEKMQ (reference sequence). CDR3 residues: CASTVKGLAGVGNNEQFF. The CDR3 DNA reads as TGTGCCAGCACCGTTAAAGGGCTAGCGGGAGTAGGGAACAATGAGCAGTTCTTC.

The chain carries TRBV5-1 and TRBJ2-7; 8 nucleotides line up with TRBD2. Germline trimming cut 4 bases from V and 6 bases from J; bases unmatched to any gene: 9. The CDR3 totals 14 residues. Germline V gene lookup returns CDR1 SGHRS and CDR2 YFSETQ. The CDR3 bases are TGCGCCAGCAGCCATGTAGCGGGGAGCGTCGAGCAGTACTTC. Translation gives CASSHVAGSVEQYF.

CDR3 region: CASTSQGTMNTEAFF. For the CDR3, the DNA is TGTGCCAGCACTTCACAGGGTACCATGAACACTGAAGCTTTCTTT. The J gene is TRBJ1-1, the V gene TRBV27; perhaps TRBD1 as D (6 bases). V was pared by 7 bases and J by 0 bases, with 15 bases between. Germline V gene data show CDR1 as MNHEY and CDR2 as SMNVEV (reference sequence). The CDR3 extends over 15 amino acids.

This chain joins TRBV27 and TRBJ2-7; TRBD1 agrees at 9 bases. The junction had 6 bases not matched to a gene; V was cut back by 5 bases and J by 4 bases. The germline gives CDR1 MNHEY, CDR2 SMNVEV (reference sequence). The CDR3 sequence is 14 residues long. CDR3 residues: CASSTTGGLYEQYF. The CDR3 DNA sequence: TGTGCCAGCAGTACCACAGGGGGCTTATACGAGCAGTACTTC.

The chain joins TRBV18 to TRBJ1-1; the match to TRBD1 covers 7 bases. Unmatched junction bases numbered 4, after V lost 2 bases and J lost 1 base. In germline, CDR1 is KGHSH, CDR2 LQKENI. The CDR3 runs to 15 residues. CDR3 bases: TGTGCCAGCTCACCAGGGCAGGGGGGGAACACTGAAGCTTTCTTT. Amino acids: CASSPGQGGNTEAFF.

This chain links TRBV5-1 with TRBJ1-1; D remains unclear. V lost 7 bases to trimming and J lost 7 bases, with 14 bases between them. The CDR3 loop spans 12 amino acids. Germline V gene lookup returns CDR1 SGHRS and CDR2 YFSETQ. CDR3 amino acids: CASSSVPGEAFF. The CDR3 coding sequence is TGCGCCAGCTCGTCGGTCCCGGGTGAAGCTTTCTTT. Full variable domain (missing parts from reference TRBV5-1 and TRBJ1-1): KAGVTQTPRYLIKTRGQQVTLSCSPISGHRSVSWYQQTPGQGLQFLFEYFSETQRNKGNFPGRFSGRQFSNSRSEMNVSTLELGDSALYLCASSSVPGEAFFGQGTRLTVV.

This clone was counted only a few times. The V gene is TRBV9, the J gene TRBJ1-5; 9 bases match TRBD1. The CDR3 length is 15 residues. Germline V gives CDR1 SGDLS, CDR2 YYNGEE. V shed 0 bases, J shed 7 bases, and the junction held 5 bases outside the gene matches. The CDR3 sequence: CASSVGGTGQQPQHF. The DNA for the CDR3 is TGTGCCAGCAGCGTAGGAGGGACAGGGCAACAGCCCCAGCATTTT.

V gene TRBV11-2 combines with J gene TRBJ2-1; D is undetermined. The germline V gene encodes CDR1 SGHAT and CDR2 FQNNGV. CDR3 length: 15 amino acids. Between the trimmed V and J ends, which lost 4 bases and 1 base, there was a span of 11 bases. CDR3 in amino acids: CASSYNSGSYNEQFF. In nucleotides, the CDR3 is TGTGCCAGCAGCTATAACTCCGGGTCCTACAATGAGCAGTTCTTC. The full variable domain, its missing parts supplied by reference TRBV11-2 and TRBJ2-1, is EAGVAQSPRYKIIEKRQSVAFWCNPISGHATLYWYQQILGQGPKLLIQFQNNGVVDDSQLPKDRFSAERLKGVDSTLKIQPAKLEDSAVYLCASSYNSGSYNEQFFGPGTRLTVL.

The gene calls are TRBV9 and TRBJ1-5; D might be TRBD1 (5 bases). Per germline, CDR1 SGDLS and CDR2 YYNGEE. The CDR3 contains 13 residues. Trimming pared 4 bases from V and 5 bases from J, leaving 10 bases between. The CDR3 DNA is TGTGCCAGCAGCAAAGACAGATATCAGCCCCAGCATTTT. This encodes CASSKDRYQPQHF.

The chain is built from TRBV18 and TRBJ1-2, with 10 bases lining up with TRBD1. The CDR3 length is 16 residues. The V segment lost 2 bases and the J segment 3 bases; nucleotides outside the gene matches: 6. Germline V gives CDR1 KGHSH, CDR2 LQKENI. The CDR3 reads CASSPGLTGGYYGYTF. The CDR3 DNA reads as TGTGCCAGCTCACCAGGATTGACAGGGGGCTACTATGGCTACACCTTC. The whole variable domain, filled in from reference TRBV18 and TRBJ1-2, reads NAGVMQNPRHLVRRRGQEARLRCSPMKGHSHVYWYRQLPEEGLKFMVYLQKENIIDESGMPKERFSAEFPKEGPSILRIQQVVRGDSAAYFCASSPGLTGGYYGYTFGSGTRLTVV.

This clone has only a few counts. The genes are TRBV7-9 and TRBJ2-7; 7 bases map to TRBD1. Germline trimming cut 4 bases from V and 3 bases from J; bases unmatched to any gene: 12. Germline V gene sequence: CDR1 SEHNR, CDR2 FQNEAQ (reference sequence). This CDR3 has 16 amino acids. CDR3: CASSSPGTVRHYEQYF. The CDR3 nucleotides read TGTGCCAGCAGCTCCCCCGGGACAGTCAGACACTACGAGCAGTACTTC.

This clone was detected only a few times. This sequence joins TRBV7-8 and TRBJ2-2; a weak D match, TRBD1 (5 bases). Germline V gene sequence: CDR1 SGHVS, CDR2 FQNEAQ. The ends were cut back, 6 bases at V and 2 bases at J, with 13 bases in the middle. The CDR3 sequence is 15 residues long. The chain's CDR3 is CASRTPQGNTGELFF. The CDR3, as DNA: TGTGCCAGCAGAACTCCGCAGGGAAACACCGGGGAGCTGTTTTTT.

The V call is TRBV28, the J call TRBJ1-2; TRBD1 is a possible D gene (6 bases). Germline V lookup: CDR1 MDHEN, CDR2 SYDVKM. The CDR3 is 18 amino acids. Between the trimmed V and J ends, which lost 4 bases and 5 bases, there was a span of 26 bases. The CDR3 DNA sequence: TGTGCCAGCAGTTCGTACCCCTTTCCGGGACATCGAGGGTATGGCTACACCTTC. Residues: CASSSYPFPGHRGYGYTF.

This rearrangement joins TRBV4-1 to TRBJ1-2, with D possibly matching TRBD1 (5 bases). Trimming took 0 bases from V and 6 from J, leaving 8 bases between them. This CDR3 comprises 13 residues. In germline, CDR1 is MGHRA, CDR2 YSYEKL. CDR3 sequence: CASSQDRGNGYTF. DNA for the CDR3: TGCGCCAGCAGCCAAGATCGGGGGAATGGCTACACCTTC.

The chain links TRBV28 to TRBJ2-7; 8 nucleotides line up with TRBD1. The CDR3 sequence is 14 residues long. The ends lost 2 bases at V and 4 bases at J; junction bases unmatched: 4. The germline gives CDR1 MDHEN, CDR2 SYDVKM. The CDR3 DNA sequence: TGTGCCAGCAGTTTAGGACAGGGTGGTTACGAGCAGTACTTC. It translates to CASSLGQGGYEQYF.

The chain couples TRBV30 to TRBJ2-1; 10 bases line up with TRBD2. The V and J ends lost 2 bases and 9 bases, in that order; junction bases with no gene match: 10. Germline CDR1 and CDR2: GTSNPN and SVGIG (reference sequence). This CDR3 region has 15 residues. CDR3 residues: CAWSFASGSSGEQFF. The CDR3 DNA is TGTGCCTGGAGTTTCGCTAGCGGGAGTAGCGGTGAGCAGTTCTTC.

DNA for the CDR3: TGTGCCAGCAGTGCTTACAGGGAAAGCAATCAGCCCCAGCATTTT. It specifies CASSAYRESNQPQHF. This chain joins TRBV6-1 and TRBJ1-5; maybe TRBD1 (6 bases). Germline CDR1 and CDR2: MNHNS and SASEGT. The CDR3 has 15 amino acids. V dropped 4 bases and J dropped 1 base, with 11 bases sitting between them.